The source of this T cell receptor beta chain is a study of TIL therapy for anti-PD-1-resistant metastatic lung cancer (dated by TCRdb to 2020 to 2022). Regarding the complete study: Before any PD-1/PD-L1 blockade was given, tumors were harvested, nivolumab was then administered, and patients who progressed went on to receive lymphodepletion, an infusion of expanded TIL, and IL-2. T cell receptor beta sequencing of tumor and peripheral blood was used to follow clonotypes across the tumor, the expanded TIL product and serial blood samples. Across the cohort, whole-exome sequencing showed a median non-synonymous tumor mutation burden of less than 1.7 mutations per megabase. Most of the cohort had lung adenocarcinoma, including four EGFR-mutant tumors and two ALK-rearranged tumors, and half of the patients were either current or former smokers. A median age of around 54 years (range roughly 35-80) and a median tumor PD-L1 proportion score of 6% were recorded among enrolled patients.

As to this clone: The antigen it recognizes is unknown. One base away there is no much larger clone; base qualities are not given.

TCR beta CDR3 regions were amplified from genomic DNA with the immunoSEQ v3 hsTCRB kit using bias-controlled multiplex PCR. The TCR libraries were sequenced on an Illumina NextSeq 500 to roughly 2 million read pairs for survey level or about 5-6.5 million read pairs for deep level. Turning to the authors' computational methods: The immunoSEQ Analyzer software assigned V, D and J genes, filtered out non-productive sequences, and reported clonality. Repertoires were compared by productive Simpson clonality and by the Morisita overlap index of productive TRB rearrangements between infused TIL and blood. Absolute clonotype counts in blood were estimated as lymphocyte count times CD3+ fraction times the clone's productive frequency. TCRdb provides this immuneACCESS table in a form limited to in-frame rearrangements. Some clones are lacking; in checked studies, under half of them reflect an unresolved V gene, and why the rest are absent is not known. That table furnishes V, J and clone size, whereas the DNA furnished D and trimming. This sample is represented by over 10,000 clones; about 80% of them were singletons. The ten most abundant clones make up about a tenth of the sample.

Here is what the overall study found, with its caveats: The cohort was highly selected, with more treatment-naive, never-smoker and oncogene-addicted patients than typical, limiting generalizability. The study protocol defined all tumor marker inferences as exploratory. Infused TIL clonotypes partially replaced the baseline peripheral repertoire then decayed over months, with no apparent association between persistence and response.

In the paper's terms, the time point label means: pre-treatment sample, taken before nivolumab and TIL therapy. Adults with stage 4 NSCLC were enrolled from late 2017 to early 2020 in a dual-center phase I trial. Samples were obtained from a single-arm, open-label phase I trial in which tumor-infiltrating lymphocyte therapy with nivolumab was evaluated in advanced non-small cell lung cancer. Blood mononuclear cells from EDTA tubes were isolated by Ficoll gradient, snap-frozen as pellets, and DNA was extracted with a Qiagen mini-prep kit. The germline V gene (reference sequence) supplies CDR1 MNHEY and CDR2 SMNVEV. The CDR3 holds 14 amino acids from the cysteine to the phenylalanine. Just CDR3 DNA is preserved here, 42 bases in frame from base 1. V and J are truncated by 5 bases and 2 bases respectively, leaving an intervening sequence of 11 bases.

The input for sequencing was blood, taken at baseline. The chain is made from TRBV27 and TRBJ2-3, with TRBD1 tentatively as D gene (6 bases match). The receptor comes from a person aged 25-85 years with non-small cell lung cancer. The CDR3 reads CASSPRTATDTQYF. The nucleotide sequence is TGTGCCAGCAGTCCGAGGACAGCCACAGATACGCAGTATTTT.